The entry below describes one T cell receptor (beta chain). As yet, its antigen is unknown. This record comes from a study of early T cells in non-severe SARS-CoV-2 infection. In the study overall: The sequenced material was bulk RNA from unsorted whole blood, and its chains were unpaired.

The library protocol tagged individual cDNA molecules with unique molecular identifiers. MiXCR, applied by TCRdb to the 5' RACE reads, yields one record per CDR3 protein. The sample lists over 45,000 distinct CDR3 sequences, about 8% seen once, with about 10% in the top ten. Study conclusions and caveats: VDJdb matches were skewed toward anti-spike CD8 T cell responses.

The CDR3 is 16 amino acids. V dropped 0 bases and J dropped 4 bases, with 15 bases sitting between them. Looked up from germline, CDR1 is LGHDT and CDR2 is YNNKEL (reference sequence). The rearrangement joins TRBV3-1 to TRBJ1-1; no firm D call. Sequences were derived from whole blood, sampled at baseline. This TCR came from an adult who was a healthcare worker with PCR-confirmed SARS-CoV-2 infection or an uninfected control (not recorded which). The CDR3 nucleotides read TGTGCCAGCAGCCAAGAGCGTTGGGAAGGACGCACTGAAGCTTTCTTT. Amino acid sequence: CASSQERWEGRTEAFF.